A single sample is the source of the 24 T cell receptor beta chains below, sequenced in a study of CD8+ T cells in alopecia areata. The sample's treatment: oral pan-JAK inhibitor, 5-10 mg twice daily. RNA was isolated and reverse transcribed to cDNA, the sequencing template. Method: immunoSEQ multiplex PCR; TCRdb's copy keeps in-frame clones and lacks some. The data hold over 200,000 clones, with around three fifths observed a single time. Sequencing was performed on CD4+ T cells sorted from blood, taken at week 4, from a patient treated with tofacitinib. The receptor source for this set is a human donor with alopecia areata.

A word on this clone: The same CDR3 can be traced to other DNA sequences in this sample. CDR3 protein: CSVGQGAGETQYF. The CDR3 nucleotides read TGCAGCGTAGGACAGGGGGCCGGGGAGACCCAGTACTTC. This chain links TRBV29-1 with TRBJ2-5, with TRBD1 matching over 11 bases. CDR1 and CDR2 from the germline V gene are SQVTM and ANQGSEA. With V trimmed by 6 bases and J by 5 bases, 5 bases remained unmatched. The CDR3 is 13 amino acids.

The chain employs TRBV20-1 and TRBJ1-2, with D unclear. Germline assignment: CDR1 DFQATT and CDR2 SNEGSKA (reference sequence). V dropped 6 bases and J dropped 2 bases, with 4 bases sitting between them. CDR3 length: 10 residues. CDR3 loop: CSAANYGYTF. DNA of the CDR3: TGCAGTGCCGCAAACTATGGCTACACCTTC.

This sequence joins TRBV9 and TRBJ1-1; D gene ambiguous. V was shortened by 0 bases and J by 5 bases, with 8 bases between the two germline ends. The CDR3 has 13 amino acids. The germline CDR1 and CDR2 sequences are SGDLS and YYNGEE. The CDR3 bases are TGTGCCAGCAGCGTAGCCCCGGGGACTGAAGCTTTCTTT. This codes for CASSVAPGTEAFF.

This CDR3 reads CSAAGGGGDTQYF. The CDR3 nucleotides read TGCAGCGCCGCCGGGGGCGGGGGAGATACGCAGTATTTT. The chain recombines TRBV29-1 with TRBJ2-3, with a weak D call TRBD2 (7 bases). This CDR3 has 13 amino acids. Trimming took off 7 bases at V and 5 bases at J, with 16 bases between the two ends. Germline lookup yields CDR1 SQVTM and CDR2 ANQGSEA.

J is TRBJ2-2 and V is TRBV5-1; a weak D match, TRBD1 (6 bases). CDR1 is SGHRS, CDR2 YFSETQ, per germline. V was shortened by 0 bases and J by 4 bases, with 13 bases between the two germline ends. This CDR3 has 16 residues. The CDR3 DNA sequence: TGCGCCAGCAGCTTGGAGGTGGGGGCGCGCACCGGGGAGCTGTTTTTT. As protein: CASSLEVGARTGELFF.

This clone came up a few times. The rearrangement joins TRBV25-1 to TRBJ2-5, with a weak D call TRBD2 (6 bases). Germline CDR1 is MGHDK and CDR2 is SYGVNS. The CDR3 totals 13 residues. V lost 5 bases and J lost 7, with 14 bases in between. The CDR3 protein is CASSPPLARTQYF. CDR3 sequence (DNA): TGTGCCAGCAGTCCCCCCCTAGCGCGGACCCAGTACTTC.

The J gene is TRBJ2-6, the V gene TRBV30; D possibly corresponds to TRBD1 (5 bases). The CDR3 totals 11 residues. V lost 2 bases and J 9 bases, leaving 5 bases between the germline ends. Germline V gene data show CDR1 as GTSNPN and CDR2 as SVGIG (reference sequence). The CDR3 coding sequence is TGTGCCTGGAGTAGGGGCAACGTCCTGACTTTC. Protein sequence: CAWSRGNVLTF. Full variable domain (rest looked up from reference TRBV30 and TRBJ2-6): SQTIHQWPATLVQPVGSPLSLECTVEGTSNPNLYWYRQAAGRGLQLLFYSVGIGQISSEVPQNLSASRPQDRQFILSSKKLLLSDSGFYLCAWSRGNVLTFGAGSRLTVL.

The CDR3: CAWSAGFYGYTF. CDR3 nucleotide sequence: TGTGCCTGGAGTGCAGGTTTCTATGGCTACACCTTC. This chain uses TRBV30 with TRBJ1-2; D unresolved. This CDR3 is built from 12 residues. Germline V CDR1 and CDR2: GTSNPN, SVGIG (reference sequence). Trimming removed 1 base from V and 4 bases from J, with 7 bases in between.

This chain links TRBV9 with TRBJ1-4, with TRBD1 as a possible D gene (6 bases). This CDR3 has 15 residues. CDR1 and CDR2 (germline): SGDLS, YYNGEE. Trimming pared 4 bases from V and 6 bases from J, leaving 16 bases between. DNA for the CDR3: TGTGCCAGCAGCTCCCGCGGGGGGCAATATGAAAAACTGTTTTTT. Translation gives CASSSRGGQYEKLFF.

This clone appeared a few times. The CDR3: CASSRDHQETQYF. The CDR3 DNA reads as TGCGCCAGCAGCAGGGACCACCAAGAGACCCAGTACTTC. V and J are TRBV5-1 and TRBJ2-5; D may be TRBD1 or TRBD2 (5 bases each). Germline V gives CDR1 SGHRS, CDR2 YFSETQ. The ends were cut back, 4 bases at V and 0 bases at J, with 7 bases in the middle. This CDR3 is 13 amino acids long.

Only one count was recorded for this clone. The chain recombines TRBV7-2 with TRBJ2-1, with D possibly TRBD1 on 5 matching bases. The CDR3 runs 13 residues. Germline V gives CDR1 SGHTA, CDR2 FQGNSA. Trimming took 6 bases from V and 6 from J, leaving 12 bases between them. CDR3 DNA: TGTGCCAGCAGTTCTAGACAGTCCAATGAGCAGTTCTTC. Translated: CASSSRQSNEQFF. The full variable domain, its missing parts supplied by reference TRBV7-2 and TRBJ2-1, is GAGVSQSPSNKVTEKGKDVELRCDPISGHTALYWYRQSLGQGLEFLIYFQGNSAPDKSGLPSDRFSAERTGGSVSTLTIQRTQQEDSAVYLCASSSRQSNEQFFGPGTRLTVL.

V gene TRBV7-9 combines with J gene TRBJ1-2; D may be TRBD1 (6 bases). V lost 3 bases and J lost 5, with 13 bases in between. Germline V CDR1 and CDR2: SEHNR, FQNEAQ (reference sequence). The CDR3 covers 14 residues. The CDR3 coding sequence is TGTGCCAGCAGCTTGTCACAGACAGGTTATGGCTACACCTTC. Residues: CASSLSQTGYGYTF.

The CDR3 sequence is CASSQDPASGGTDTQYF. CDR3 nucleotides: TGTGCCAGCAGCCAAGATCCGGCTAGCGGGGGGACAGATACGCAGTATTTT. The rearrangement links TRBV14 to TRBJ2-3, with 11 positions matching TRBD2. Looked up from germline, CDR1 is SGHDN and CDR2 is FVKESK. J lost 3 bases, V lost 0 bases, and 5 bases had no gene match. This CDR3 is 17 amino acids long. The full variable domain, rest sourced from reference TRBV14 and TRBJ2-3, is EAGVTQFPSHSVIEKGQTVTLRCDPISGHDNLYWYRRVMGKEIKFLLHFVKESKQDESGMPNNRFLAERTGGTYSTLKVQPAELEDSGVYFCASSQDPASGGTDTQYFGPGTRLTVL.

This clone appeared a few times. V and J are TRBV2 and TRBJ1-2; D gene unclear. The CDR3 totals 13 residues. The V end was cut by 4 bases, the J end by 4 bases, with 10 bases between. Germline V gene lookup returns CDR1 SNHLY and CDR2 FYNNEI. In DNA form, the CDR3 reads TGTGCCAGCAGTGTACGGGAGGCCTATGGCTACACCTTC. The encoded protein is CASSVREAYGYTF.

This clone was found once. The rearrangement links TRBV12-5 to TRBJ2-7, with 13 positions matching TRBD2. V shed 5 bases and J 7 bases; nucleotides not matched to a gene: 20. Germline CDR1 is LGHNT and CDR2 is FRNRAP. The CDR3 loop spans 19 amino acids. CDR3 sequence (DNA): TGTGCTAGTGGTCTATCCCCACCCCAAACTAGCGGGGGGGCACGAGAGCAGTACTTC. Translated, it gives CASGLSPPQTSGGAREQYF.

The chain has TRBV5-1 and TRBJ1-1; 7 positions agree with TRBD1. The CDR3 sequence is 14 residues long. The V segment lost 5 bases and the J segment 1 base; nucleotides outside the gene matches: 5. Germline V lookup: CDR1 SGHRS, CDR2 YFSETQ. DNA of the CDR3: TGCGCCAGCAGGTGGGGACAGACGAACACTGAAGCTTTCTTT. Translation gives CASRWGQTNTEAFF.

The CDR3 DNA sequence: TGTGCCAGCAGTATAGCTAGCGGGGGCCTTTACAATGAGCAGTTCTTC. Its protein is CASSIASGGLYNEQFF. The chain links TRBV27 to TRBJ2-1; the match to TRBD2 covers 10 bases. Germline CDR1 is MNHEY and CDR2 is SMNVEV (reference sequence). The CDR3 runs 16 residues. Germline trimming cut 5 bases from V and 4 bases from J; bases unmatched to any gene: 8.

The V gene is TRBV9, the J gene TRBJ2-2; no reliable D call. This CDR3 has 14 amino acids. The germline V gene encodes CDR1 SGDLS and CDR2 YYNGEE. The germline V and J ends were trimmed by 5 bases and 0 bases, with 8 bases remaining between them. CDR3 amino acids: CASSRLSNTGELFF. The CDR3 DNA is TGTGCCAGCAGTCGATTATCGAACACCGGGGAGCTGTTTTTT.

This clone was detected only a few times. CDR3 DNA sequence: TGTGCCAGCAGTTTAGCGGGCAGAGGTCGTTGGAACGAGCAGTACTTC. Translation: CASSLAGRGRWNEQYF. This chain uses TRBV27 with TRBJ2-7; possibly TRBD2 for D (5 bases). The CDR3 covers 16 residues. V shed 2 bases and J shed 5 bases, with 19 bases lying between them. CDR1 is MNHEY, CDR2 SMNVEV, per germline (reference sequence).

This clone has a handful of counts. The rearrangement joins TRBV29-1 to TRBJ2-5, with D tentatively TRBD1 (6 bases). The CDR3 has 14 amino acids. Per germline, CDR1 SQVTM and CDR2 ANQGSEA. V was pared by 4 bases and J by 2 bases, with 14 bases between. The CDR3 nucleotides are TGCAGCGTTGTACAGGGCTACGTGCAAGAGACCCAGTACTTC. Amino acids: CSVVQGYVQETQYF. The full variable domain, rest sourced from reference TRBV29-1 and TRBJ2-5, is SAVISQKPSRDICQRGTSLTIQCQVDSQVTMMFWYRQQPGQSLTLIATANQGSEATYESGFVIDKFPISRPNLTFSTLTVSNMSPEDSSIYLCSVVQGYVQETQYFGPGTRLLVL.

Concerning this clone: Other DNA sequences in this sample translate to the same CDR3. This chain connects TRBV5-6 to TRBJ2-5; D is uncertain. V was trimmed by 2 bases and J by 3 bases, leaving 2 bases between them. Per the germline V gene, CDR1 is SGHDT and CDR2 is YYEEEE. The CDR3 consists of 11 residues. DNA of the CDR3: TGTGCCAGCAGCTTCGAAGAGACCCAGTACTTC. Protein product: CASSFEETQYF.

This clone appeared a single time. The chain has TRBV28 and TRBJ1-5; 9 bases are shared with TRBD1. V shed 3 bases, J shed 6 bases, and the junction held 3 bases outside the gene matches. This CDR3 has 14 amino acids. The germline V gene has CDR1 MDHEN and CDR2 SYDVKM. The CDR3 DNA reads TGTGCCAGCAGTTTGGGACAGGGAAGTCAGCCCCAGCATTTT. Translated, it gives CASSLGQGSQPQHF.

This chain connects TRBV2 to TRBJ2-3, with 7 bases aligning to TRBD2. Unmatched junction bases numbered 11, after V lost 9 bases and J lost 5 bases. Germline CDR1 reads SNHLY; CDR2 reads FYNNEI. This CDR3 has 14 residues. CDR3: CASRLAGTRDTQYF. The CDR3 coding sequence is TGTGCCAGTAGACTAGCTGGTACGCGAGATACGCAGTATTTT.

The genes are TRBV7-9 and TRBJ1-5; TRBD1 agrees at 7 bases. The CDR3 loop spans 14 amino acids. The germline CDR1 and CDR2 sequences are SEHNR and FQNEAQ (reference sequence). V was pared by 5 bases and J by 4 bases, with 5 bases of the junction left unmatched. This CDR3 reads CASSPTGDNQPQHF. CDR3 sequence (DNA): TGTGCCAGCAGCCCTACAGGGGATAATCAGCCCCAGCATTTT.